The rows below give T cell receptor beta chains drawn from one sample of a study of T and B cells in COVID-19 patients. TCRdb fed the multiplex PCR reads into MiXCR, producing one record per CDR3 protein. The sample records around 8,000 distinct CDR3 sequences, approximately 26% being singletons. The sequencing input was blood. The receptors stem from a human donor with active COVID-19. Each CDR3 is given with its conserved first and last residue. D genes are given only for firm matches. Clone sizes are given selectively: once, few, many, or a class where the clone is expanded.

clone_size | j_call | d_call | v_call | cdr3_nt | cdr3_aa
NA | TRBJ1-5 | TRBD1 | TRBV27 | TGTGCCAGCAGTTTAGGCGGACAGGGGTCTTATAGCAATCAGCCCCAGCATTTT | CASSLGGQGSYSNQPQHF
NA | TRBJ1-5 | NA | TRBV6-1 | TGTGCCAGCAGTGAAGCGCTGAGGGAACAGCCCCAGCATTTT | CASSEALREQPQHF
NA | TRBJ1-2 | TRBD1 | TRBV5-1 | TGCGCCAGCAGCCCGTCAGGGGGCAATTATGGCTACACCTTC | CASSPSGGNYGYTF
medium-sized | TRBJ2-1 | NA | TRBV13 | TGTGCCAGCAGCCTTCAGGGGAGGCGCCTAACCTACAATGAGCAGTTCTTC | CASSLQGRRLTYNEQFF
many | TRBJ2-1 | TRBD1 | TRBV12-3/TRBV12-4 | TGTGCCAGCATGACAGGGCAGTGGGATGAGCAGTTCTTC | CASMTGQWDEQFF
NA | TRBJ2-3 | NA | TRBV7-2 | TGTGCCAGCAGCTTAAGGGGGGGAGGGGTAGATACGCAGTATTTT | CASSLRGGGVDTQYF
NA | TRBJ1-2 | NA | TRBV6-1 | TGTGCCAGCAGCGCCACCGGGGGGGTCTATGGCTACACCTTC | CASSATGGVYGYTF
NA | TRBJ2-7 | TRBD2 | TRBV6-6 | TGTGCCAGCAGTTACAGCGTGAGCGGGGGTATCCACGAGCAGTACTTC | CASSYSVSGGIHEQYF
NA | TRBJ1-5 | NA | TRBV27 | TGTGCCAGCAGTTTATTTGGCAATCAGCCCCAGCATTTT | CASSLFGNQPQHF
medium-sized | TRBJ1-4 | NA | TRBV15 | TGTGCCACCAACCGGGCTCCAGCCCCCCACCTACGGTTTGAAAAACTGTTTTTT | CATNRAPAPHLRFEKLFF
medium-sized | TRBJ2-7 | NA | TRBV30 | TGTGCCTGGAGTACTGGTCTACTCCAGAGCTCCTACGAGCAGTACTTC | CAWSTGLLQSSYEQYF
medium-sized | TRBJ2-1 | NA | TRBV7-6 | TGTGCCAGCAGCTTAGACAGCGGAGCGAACAATGAGCAGTTCTTC | CASSLDSGANNEQFF
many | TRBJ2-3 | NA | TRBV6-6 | TGTGCCAGCAGTCCGGGATCCGACACAGATACGCAGTATTTT | CASSPGSDTDTQYF
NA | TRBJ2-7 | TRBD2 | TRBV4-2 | TGTGCCAGCTGCCAAGCCGCTAGCGGGGGCTACGAGCAGTACTTC | CASCQAASGGYEQYF
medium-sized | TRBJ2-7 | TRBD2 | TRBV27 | TGTGCCAGCAGTCCTGGGACTAGCGGGATACGCGAGCAGTACTTC | CASSPGTSGIREQYF
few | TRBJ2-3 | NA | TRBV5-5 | TGTGCCAGCAGCCGGGGTCTTCCTTCCACAGATACGCAGTATTTT | CASSRGLPSTDTQYF
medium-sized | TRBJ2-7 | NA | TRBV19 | TGTGCCAGTAGTATGGTCGGGGACGGCGAGCAGTACTTC | CASSMVGDGEQYF
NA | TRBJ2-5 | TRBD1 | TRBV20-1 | TGCAGTGCTGTGACAGGGGGCGGGCGAGAGACCCAGTACTTC | CSAVTGGGRETQYF
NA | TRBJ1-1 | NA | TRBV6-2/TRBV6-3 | TGTGCCAGCAGTACCCCGGCCAGCGTGAACACTGAAGCTTTCTTT | CASSTPASVNTEAFF
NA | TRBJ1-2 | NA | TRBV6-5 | TGTGCCAGCAGTCGAAGGAGAGGAAACTATGGCTACACCTTC | CASSRRRGNYGYTF
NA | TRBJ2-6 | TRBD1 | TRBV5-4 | TGTGCCAGCCCAGGAAGGGGGCGGAAGCCTGGGGCCAACGTCCTGACTTTC | CASPGRGRKPGANVLTF
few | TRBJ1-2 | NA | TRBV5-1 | TGCGCCAGCAGCTTGGTAGCAGGTCTTGGCTCTGGCTACACCTTC | CASSLVAGLGSGYTF
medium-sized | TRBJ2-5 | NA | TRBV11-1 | TGTGCCAGCAGCTTAGGGGGGAACCCGGGAGAGACCCAGTACTTC | CASSLGGNPGETQYF
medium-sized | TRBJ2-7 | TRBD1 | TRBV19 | TGTGCCAGTAGTGGGCCGGGACAGGGGGTCGACGAGCAGTACTTC | CASSGPGQGVDEQYF
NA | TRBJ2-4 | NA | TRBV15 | TGTGCCACCAGCAGTTCCCGGGATCCTGGCAAAAACATTCAGTACTTC | CATSSSRDPGKNIQYF
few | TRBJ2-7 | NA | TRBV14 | TGTGCCAGCAGCCAAGATTCGGCAGCTGGCTCCTACGAGCAGTACTTC | CASSQDSAAGSYEQYF
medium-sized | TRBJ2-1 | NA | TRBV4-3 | TGCGCCAGCAGCCAAGGAAGGGGCTCCGATGAGCAGTTCTTC | CASSQGRGSDEQFF
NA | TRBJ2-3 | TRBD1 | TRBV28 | TGTGCCAGCAGTTTGGGACAGGGGGCCACAGATACGCAGTATTTT | CASSLGQGATDTQYF
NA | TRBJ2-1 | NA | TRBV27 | TGTGCCAGCAGTTTATTTCCAGGGGGAGGAAATAATGAGCAGTTCTTC | CASSLFPGGGNNEQFF
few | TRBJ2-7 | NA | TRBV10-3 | TGTGCCATCAGTGAGTCTGGGGGGCGTCTCAGCGAGCAGTACTTC | CAISESGGRLSEQYF
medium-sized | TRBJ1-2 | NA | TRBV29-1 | TGCAGCGTTGAATCTGGGTACTATGGCTACACCTTC | CSVESGYYGYTF
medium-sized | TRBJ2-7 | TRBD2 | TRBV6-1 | TGTGCCAGCAGTGAAATTAGCGGGGCCTCCTACGAGCAGTACTTC | CASSEISGASYEQYF
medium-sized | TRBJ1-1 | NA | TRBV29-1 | TGCAGCGGGGGGTGGATTTACACTGAAGCTTTCTTT | CSGGWIYTEAFF
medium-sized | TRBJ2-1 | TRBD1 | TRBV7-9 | TGTGCCAGCAGTCCCCGGGACAGGCACAATGAGCAGTTCTTC | CASSPRDRHNEQFF
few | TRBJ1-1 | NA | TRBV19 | TGTGCCAGTAGTATCGTAGGGGCGGTTGGGAACACTGAAGCTTTCTTT | CASSIVGAVGNTEAFF
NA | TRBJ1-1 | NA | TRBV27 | TGTGCCAGCAGTTTGGCCCTGAGCCATGAAGCTTTCTTT | CASSLALSHEAFF
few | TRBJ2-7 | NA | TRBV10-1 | TGCGCCAGCAGTGAGTCCGCGGGGAGGAACGAGCAGTACTTC | CASSESAGRNEQYF
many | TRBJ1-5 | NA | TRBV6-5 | TGTGCCAGCAGTTACGCGCATGCAGGGCGCGGACAGCCCCAGCATTTT | CASSYAHAGRGQPQHF
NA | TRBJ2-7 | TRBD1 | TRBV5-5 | TGTGCCAGCAGCCCCGGGACAGGGGCCTACGAGCAGTACTTC | CASSPGTGAYEQYF
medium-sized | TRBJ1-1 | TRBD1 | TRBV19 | TGTGCCTCTTCGTCCGCTTGGACAGGTATGAACACTGAAGCTTTCTTT | CASSSAWTGMNTEAFF
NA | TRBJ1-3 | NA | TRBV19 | TGTGCCAGTAGTGCGCCCCCCCACAGAATCTCTGGAAACACCATATATTTT | CASSAPPHRISGNTIYF